The 20 T cell receptor beta chains listed next were all sequenced from one sample in a study of T cells in Graves' hyperthyroidism and ophthalmopathy (dated by TCRdb to about 2019). Libraries were prepared through multiplex PCR. Instrument on record: Illumina HiSeq 2000. The TCR beta CDR3 regions were amplified from RNA transcripts. The first round of RT-PCR for the TCR CDR3 was performed with the HTBI primer set and the Qiagen OneStep RT-PCR kit. The public reads were reprocessed in TCRdb via fastp at Q25 and MiXCR, keeping in-frame beta chains. A single entry per CDR3 protein holds the most common genes and DNA from its merged rows. In this sample the table shows 350,000 or so distinct CDR3 sequences, about a sixth of which occur a single time. 15% to 19% of the sample is taken by the ten largest. The sequencing input was blood. The receptor source for this set is a woman between 40 and 50 years old with Graves' ophthalmopathy.

This clonotype occurred many times. The chain joins TRBV2 to TRBJ2-7; 11 bases match TRBD2. V lost 3 bases, J lost 6 bases, and 7 bases stayed unmatched. The germline V gene encodes CDR1 SNHLY and CDR2 FYNNEI. This CDR3 comprises 15 residues. The CDR3 DNA sequence: TGTGCCAGCAGTGAGACGACTAGCGGGATATCCGAGCAGTACTTC. It translates to CASSETTSGISEQYF.

This clonotype turned up a few times. This rearrangement joins TRBV6-2 or TRBV6-3 to TRBJ2-7; TRBD2 agrees at 9 bases. Trimming cost V 4 bases and J 6 bases; bases outside gene matches: 7. Germline-derived CDR1 and CDR2 are MNHEY and SVGEGT. This CDR3 is 14 amino acids long. Written as DNA, the CDR3 is TGTGCCAGCAGTTTCGCCAGCGGGAGGCCCGAGCAGTACTTC. Translation: CASSFASGRPEQYF.

This clonotype was picked up many times. This chain uses TRBV29-1 with TRBJ1-1, with D possibly matching TRBD1 (6 bases). Germline-derived CDR1 and CDR2 are SQVTM and ANQGSEA. CDR3 length equals 14 residues. Trimming left V 4 bases short and J 4 bases short, with 16 bases between. The CDR3 loop is CSVGIGGQVTEAFF. The DNA for the CDR3 is TGCAGCGTTGGAATCGGGGGGCAGGTCACTGAAGCTTTCTTT.

With respect to this clonotype: One end of the junction does not line up with germline, which may come from a read error. V and J are TRBV6-1 and TRBJ2-1; no firm D call. Germline V gene data show CDR1 as MNHNS and CDR2 as SASEGT. The CDR3 loop spans 14 amino acids. The chain's CDR3 is CASSASLGINEQFF. The CDR3 bases are TGCGCCAGCAGTGCATCCTTGGGAATCAATGAGCAGTTCTTC.

The chain carries TRBV20-1 and TRBJ2-7; no clear D. The length of the CDR3 is 13 residues. Per the germline V gene, CDR1 is DFQATT and CDR2 is SNEGSKA (reference sequence). V shed 6 bases and J shed 7 bases, with 19 bases lying between them. CDR3 nucleotides: TGCAGTGCCCAGGATCCGATCTGGGGAGAGCAGTACTTC. This gives the protein CSAQDPIWGEQYF.

This clonotype has only a few counts. Relative to the germline gene, one junction end is altered; a read error may explain this. The rearrangement joins TRBV12-3 or TRBV12-4 to TRBJ2-5; D is ambiguous. The CDR3 runs to 11 residues. CDR3 nucleotide sequence: TGTGCCAGCAGCTTAGGTTTGACCCAGTACTTC. Its protein product is CASSLGLTQYF.

This clonotype was detected many times. V gene TRBV6-5 combines with J gene TRBJ2-7, with TRBD2 as a possible D gene (6 bases). Germline CDR1 reads MNHEY; CDR2 reads SVGAGI. The CDR3 totals 13 residues. V was shortened by 8 bases and J by 2 bases, with 13 bases between the two germline ends. In DNA form, the CDR3 reads TGTGCCAGCGGGGCGGGATCCCCCTACGAGCAGTACTTC. Translated: CASGAGSPYEQYF.

The chain employs TRBV6-1 and TRBJ2-2; D is unresolved. Trimming pared 6 bases from V and 3 bases from J, leaving 14 bases between. CDR1 MNHNS and CDR2 SASEGT come from the germline V gene. This CDR3 has 15 amino acids. CDR3 DNA: TGTGCCAGCAGCAGCCCCGGACCTGACACCGGGGAGCTGTTTTTT. It translates to CASSSPGPDTGELFF.

This clonotype appeared many times. This rearrangement joins TRBV18 to TRBJ1-5, with D unclear. Trimming removed 2 bases from V and 4 bases from J, with 12 bases in between. This CDR3 contains 15 residues. Germline V gene sequence: CDR1 KGHSH, CDR2 LQKENI. CDR3 nucleotides: TGTGCCAGCTCACCATTAAGGACCGAGAATCAGCCCCAGCATTTT. Amino acids: CASSPLRTENQPQHF.

Ten or more counts support this clonotype. The V and J genes are TRBV12-3 or TRBV12-4 and TRBJ1-2; unclear D gene. The CDR3 length is 13 residues. V was trimmed by 3 bases and J by 4 bases, leaving 9 bases between them. This CDR3 is CASSFQWLYGYTF. The DNA of the CDR3 is TGTGCCAGCAGTTTTCAATGGCTCTATGGCTACACCTTC.

This clonotype turned up a few times. This chain links TRBV18 with TRBJ1-1, with TRBD1 matching 7 bases. Germline V lookup: CDR1 KGHSH, CDR2 LQKENI. V was pared by 2 bases and J by 0 bases, with 6 bases of the junction left unmatched. The CDR3 is made up of 16 amino acids. The CDR3 nucleotides read TGTGCCAGCTCACCAACGGACAGGTCAATGAACACTGAAGCTTTCTTT. Translating it yields CASSPTDRSMNTEAFF.

At least ten counts were recorded for this clonotype. The V gene is TRBV11-3, the J gene TRBJ2-2, with no clear D. From germline, CDR1 is SGHNT and CDR2 YENEEA. The CDR3 loop spans 14 amino acids. V was clipped by 1 base and J by 6 bases, with 9 bases between them. The CDR3 sequence is CASSLGWEAGELFF. The CDR3 DNA follows: TGTGCCAGCAGCTTAGGTTGGGAAGCCGGGGAGCTGTTTTTT.

The chain uses TRBV10-2 and TRBJ2-2, with 16 nucleotides matching TRBD2. Germline CDR1 reads WSHSY; CDR2 reads SAAADI. Germline trimming cut 7 bases from V and 9 bases from J; bases unmatched to any gene: 14. This CDR3 comprises 18 residues. CDR3: CASKHTGTSGRAAWELFF. The CDR3 DNA sequence: TGCGCCAGCAAACATACCGGGACTAGCGGGAGGGCCGCCTGGGAGCTGTTTTTT.

The sample holds many counts of this clonotype. This rearrangement joins TRBV7-2 to TRBJ1-1; unclear D gene. Germline V gene lookup returns CDR1 SGHTA and CDR2 FQGNSA. V shed 5 bases and J shed 1 base, with 11 bases lying between them. The CDR3 covers 14 residues. CDR3 region: CASSPGSRNTEAFF. The CDR3 DNA is TGTGCCAGCAGCCCCGGAAGCAGGAACACTGAAGCTTTCTTT.

This clonotype was recorded at least ten times. The CDR3 loop is CASSLNPSGGTGELFF. CDR3 DNA: TGTGCCAGCAGCTTAAATCCCAGCGGGGGCACCGGGGAGCTGTTTTTT. The chain couples TRBV11-1 to TRBJ2-2; TRBD2 matches at 8 bases. The V gene end was trimmed by 2 bases and the J gene end by 4 bases; junction bases not matched to a gene: 6. The CDR3 length is 16 residues. Germline-derived CDR1 and CDR2 are SGHAT and FQDESV (reference sequence).

This clonotype was seen repeatedly, ten times or more. The rearrangement uses TRBV7-8 and TRBJ2-5, with 11 nucleotides matching TRBD2. The trim removed 7 bases at V and 4 bases at J, leaving 5 bases unmatched. The CDR3 loop spans 14 amino acids. CDR1 SGHVS and CDR2 FQNEAQ come from the germline V gene. CDR3 nucleotides: TGTGCCAGCACCGGACTAGCGGGCATAGAGACCCAGTACTTC. As protein: CASTGLAGIETQYF.

This clonotype was observed many times. The chain carries TRBV6-1 and TRBJ2-7; D unresolved. V was pared by 8 bases and J by 2 bases, with 7 bases between. There are 11 residues in the CDR3. CDR1 is MNHNS and CDR2 is SASEGT in the germline V gene. The CDR3 DNA reads TGTGCCAGCGGCAGCACCTACGAGCAGTACTTC. It encodes CASGSTYEQYF.

Ten or more counts support this clonotype. This rearrangement joins TRBV6-1 to TRBJ1-1; no reliable D call. This CDR3 contains 18 residues. Trimming stripped 5 bases from V and 0 bases from J, with 22 bases between. Per the germline V gene, CDR1 is MNHNS and CDR2 is SASEGT. The CDR3 DNA reads TGTGCCAGCAGTCAGGCGGGCGCGGTAGGGATCATGAACACTGAAGCTTTCTTT. Translating it yields CASSQAGAVGIMNTEAFF.

This clonotype was detected ten times or more. This chain uses TRBV20-1 with TRBJ1-3, with unresolved D. Germline V CDR1 and CDR2: DFQATT, SNEGSKA (reference sequence). CDR3 length: 14 residues. Trimming took off 5 bases at V and 0 bases at J, with 11 bases between the two ends. The CDR3 loop is CSARPVSSGNTIYF. The CDR3 DNA follows: TGCAGTGCTCGTCCGGTTAGCTCTGGAAACACCATATATTTT.

This clonotype was counted many times. The V call is TRBV20-1, the J call TRBJ1-2; D gene ambiguous. The V and J ends lost 0 bases and 5 bases respectively, with 16 bases between them. In germline, CDR1 is DFQATT, CDR2 SNEGSKA (reference sequence). The CDR3 spans 15 residues. The CDR3 loop reads CSARDQGARRYGYTF. DNA for the CDR3: TGCAGTGCTAGAGATCAAGGCGCCAGGAGGTATGGCTACACCTTC.